This T cell receptor (beta chain) was profiled in a study of blood T cell repertoires in COVID-19 (TCRdb year 2020). About the investigation overall: Samples from collaborators originated in the United States, Italy and Spain and spanned both the acute and convalescent phases of COVID-19. Deeply sampled blood TCRbeta repertoires from subjects exposed to, actively infected with, or recovered from COVID-19 were included in the dataset. A de-identified subject ID, COVID-19 status, age in years and sex were almost always included in the sample metadata. Samples were obtained from the ongoing ImmuneRACE study (first 160 participants) and from over 1,000 subjects provided by 6 global collaborators. The repertoires were released in a freely available public database intended as a resource for research on the immune response to SARS-CoV-2. Where HLA class I and class II types were available, the types were taken from metadata supplied by the sample provider, not from assay-based typing. The material from the prospective study consisted of cDNA or gDNA derived from T cells, B-cell-depleted T cells, or PBMCs. What the study reported, not specific to this receptor: The amount of clinical and demographic metadata varied by source and participant and was provided uncurated.

TCRbeta CDR3 regions were amplified from genomic DNA by means of the immunoSEQ Assay, a bias-controlled multiplex PCR. In the source study's methods: The number of nucleated cells in each sample was estimated by amplification of reference gene primers within the assay. To quantify the absolute abundance of each unique TCRbeta CDR3 rearrangement, sequence reads were collapsed and filtered. For each sample, productive Simpson clonality was calculated by taking the square root of Simpson's diversity index across productive rearrangements. TCRdb holds this immuneACCESS table with in-frame rearrangements only. Some clones are missing; in checked studies, unresolved V genes explain under half, and the rest has no known cause. Clone size and the V and J calls come from that table; the DNA yielded D and trimming. The sample table contains under 150,000 clones; only one count was recorded for approximately 90% of them. 28% of the sample rests with the top ten.

The CDR1 and CDR2 encoded by the germline V gene (reference sequence) are LNHDA and SQIVND. V trim: 1 base; J trim: 0 bases; unmatched bases: 12. The CDR3 sequence holds 19 residues, the cysteine and phenylalanine included. CDR3 DNA only is kept here, 57 bases in frame from base 1. Whole blood was collected in K2EDTA tubes by collaborating institutions according to the institutions' own protocols. For TCRbeta analysis, collaborator samples were shipped as frozen whole blood, as isolated PBMCs, or as DNA extracted from either sample type. A word on this clone: The antigen it binds to is not known. The input lacks base qualities; no much larger clone sits a single base away.

The V gene is TRBV19 and the J gene is TRBJ2-4; 7 bases in the junction line up with TRBD1. Sequenced input: peripheral blood. The receptor's source is a human donor in a cohort sampled during active COVID-19. CDR3 loop: CASSIGLFRGLLAKNIQYF. The nucleotides read TGTGCCAGTAGTATAGGACTTTTCAGGGGGTTACTAGCCAAAAACATTCAGTACTTC. With all but the CDR3 taken from the reference TRBV19 and TRBJ2-4 genes, the full variable domain is: DGGITQSPKYLFRKEGQNVTLSCEQNLNHDAMYWYRQDPGQGLRLIYYSQIVNDFQKGDIAEGYSVSREKKESFPLTVTSAQKNPTAFYLCASSIGLFRGLLAKNIQYFGAGTRLSVL.